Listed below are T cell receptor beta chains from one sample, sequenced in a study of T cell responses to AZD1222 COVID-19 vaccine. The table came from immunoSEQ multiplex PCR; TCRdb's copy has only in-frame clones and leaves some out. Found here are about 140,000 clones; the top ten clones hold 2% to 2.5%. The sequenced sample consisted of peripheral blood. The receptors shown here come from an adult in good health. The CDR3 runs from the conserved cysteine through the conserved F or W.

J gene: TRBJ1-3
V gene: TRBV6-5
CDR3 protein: CASKQGISGNTIYF

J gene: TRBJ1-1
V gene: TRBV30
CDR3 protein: CAWSGEGYEAFF

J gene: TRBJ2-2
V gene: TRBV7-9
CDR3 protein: CASSNLAGATGELFF

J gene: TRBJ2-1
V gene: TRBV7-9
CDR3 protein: CASSLASGEQFF

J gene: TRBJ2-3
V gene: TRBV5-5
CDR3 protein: CASSSRDQRLTGEGNTQYF

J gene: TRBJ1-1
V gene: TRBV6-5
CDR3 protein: CASSKTGGRRTEAFF

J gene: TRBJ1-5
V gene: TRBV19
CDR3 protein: CATFGGGPNQPQHF

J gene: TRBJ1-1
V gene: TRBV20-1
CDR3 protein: CSASPPTNTEAFF

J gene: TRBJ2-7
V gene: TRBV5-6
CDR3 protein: CASSRLNRGRSSYEQYF

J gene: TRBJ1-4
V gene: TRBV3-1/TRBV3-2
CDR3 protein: CASSPEGGLNEKLFF

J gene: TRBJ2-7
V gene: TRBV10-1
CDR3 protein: CASSYNRDRVSAEQYF

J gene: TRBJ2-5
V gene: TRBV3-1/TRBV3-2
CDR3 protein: CASSQFLAGGQETQYF

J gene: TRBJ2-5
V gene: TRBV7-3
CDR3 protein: CASSSQGLQETQYF